This entry concerns a single T cell receptor (beta chain). The data were taken from a study of T-cell memory formation after mild COVID-19. CDR3 size: 15 residues. Germline V CDR1 and CDR2: LGHNA, YSLEER. V lost 5 bases and J lost 7; bases outside the gene matches: 10. TCRdb redid the calling of the 5' RACE reads with MiXCR, one entry per CDR3 protein. The table records some 290,000 distinct CDR3 sequences, about a sixth of them present only once. The TCR was taken from a man aged 18 to 35 who had mild COVID-19 (a few samples of this study predate the infection). Cell type and time point are not known. The chain couples TRBV4-3 to TRBJ2-1; 8 nucleotides line up with TRBD1. Specimen: PBMCs or a T cell subset sorted from them (not recorded which). The CDR3 nucleotides are TGCGCCAGCAGCAATGGCAGGGACAGGTGGAATGAGCAGTTCTTC. Protein: CASSNGRDRWNEQFF.